The T cell receptor (beta chain) described here comes from a study of tumor-infiltrating lymphocytes in oesophageal squamous cell carcinoma. One entry per CDR3 protein, called by TCRdb with MiXCR from the PCR reads. Of around 11,000 distinct CDR3 sequences in the sample, approximately 59% were seen once. This clonotype is medium-sized within its sample. The V gene lost 2 bases and the J gene lost 0 bases, with 8 bases spanning the gap. Per germline, CDR1 SGHKS and CDR2 YYEKEE (reference sequence). There are 14 residues in the CDR3. Sequencing used esophageal tumor tissue. The receptor was derived from a male donor with esophageal squamous cell carcinoma. The J gene is TRBJ1-1, the V gene TRBV5-5; D uncertain. The DNA for the CDR3 is TGTGCCAGCAGCTTACAGCTAATGAACACTGAAGCTTTCTTT. Translating gives CASSLQLMNTEAFF.